The rows below give T cell receptor beta chains drawn from one sample of a study of early T cells in non-severe SARS-CoV-2 infection. TCRdb re-derived calls from the 5' RACE reads in MiXCR, one entry per CDR3 protein. The sample records under 90,000 distinct CDR3 sequences, roughly 13% being singletons. The sample taken for sequencing was whole blood. Every receptor here comes from an adult who was a healthcare worker with PCR-confirmed SARS-CoV-2 infection or an uninfected control (not recorded which). Both conserved end residues are part of each CDR3. A D gene is named only where the DNA matches it firmly. Size is omitted from some rows. Given values are once, few, many or a class for expanded clones.

>TRBJ1-4|-|-|TRBV20-1
TGCAGTGCCGCCCAAGGGGGGGCTAAGGATGAAAAACTGTTTTTT
CSAAQGGAKDEKLFF
>TRBJ1-4|-|TRBD1|TRBV18
TGTGCCAGCTCACCACGGACAGGAGAAAATGAAAAACTGTTTTTT
CASSPRTGENEKLFF
>TRBJ2-1|-|-|TRBV7-8
TGTGCCAGCAGCTCCGGACACAGCTCCTACAATAAGCAGTTCTTC
CASSSGHSSYNKQFF
>TRBJ2-1|many|TRBD2|TRBV3-1
TGTGCCAGCAGAGCGCCGGGACTAGCGGGGGTAGAGCAGTTCTTC
CASRAPGLAGVEQFF
>TRBJ2-1|-|-|TRBV19
TGTGCCAGTAGCCCTAGGAAGCCCAATGAGCAGTTCTTC
CASSPRKPNEQFF
>TRBJ1-1|-|-|TRBV6-1
TGTGCCAGCCGATACGACCAGGGGAACACTGAAGCTTTCTTT
CASRYDQGNTEAFF
>TRBJ2-5|-|-|TRBV29-1
TGCAGCGTCTGGAAGCAAGAGACCCAGTACTTC
CSVWKQETQYF
>TRBJ1-2|few|-|TRBV28
TGTGCCAGCACTTCTGGGGGCTATGGCTACACCTTC
CASTSGGYGYTF
>TRBJ2-1|many|-|TRBV12-3/TRBV12-4
TGTGCCAGCAGTTTACGAGGGAACCCATCCTACAATGAGCAGTTCTTC
CASSLRGNPSYNEQFF
>TRBJ2-3|few|TRBD2|TRBV9
TGTGCCAGCAGCGTAGGGGGGGGATTTGGCACAGATACGCAGTATTTT
CASSVGGGFGTDTQYF
>TRBJ1-2|-|-|TRBV4-1
TGCGCCAGCAGCCAAGCAGGGGCACGGGGTCCCGGCTACACCTTC
CASSQAGARGPGYTF
>TRBJ2-6|few|TRBD1|TRBV7-8
TGTGCCAGCAGCCCCTCAGGGGGAAGGGCTGGGGCCAACGTCCTGACTTTC
CASSPSGGRAGANVLTF